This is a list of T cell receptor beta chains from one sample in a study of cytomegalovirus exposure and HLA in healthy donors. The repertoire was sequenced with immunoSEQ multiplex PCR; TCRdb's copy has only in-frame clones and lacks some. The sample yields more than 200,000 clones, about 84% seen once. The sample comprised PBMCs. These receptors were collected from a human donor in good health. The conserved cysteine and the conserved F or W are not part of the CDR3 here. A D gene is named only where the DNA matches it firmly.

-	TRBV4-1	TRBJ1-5	ASSHGGRGFNQPQH
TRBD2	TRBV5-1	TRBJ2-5	ASSLGGTSETETQY
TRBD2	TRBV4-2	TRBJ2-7	ASRTGRSPYEQY
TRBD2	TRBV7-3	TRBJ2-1	ASSSDRTSATPNEQF
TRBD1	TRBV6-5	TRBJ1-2	ASSYSSGQGATGYT
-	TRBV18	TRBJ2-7	ASSPPGPGRLTI
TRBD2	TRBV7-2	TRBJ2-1	ASSPRGGLAGDTDEQF
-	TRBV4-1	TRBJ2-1	ASSWPGRYNEQF
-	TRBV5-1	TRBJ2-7	ASSLGPGAPYEQY
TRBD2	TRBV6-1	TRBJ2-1	ASSEVGRAFNEQF
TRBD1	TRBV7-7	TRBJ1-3	ASSQGAGNTIY
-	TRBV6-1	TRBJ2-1	ASSSGRSSYNEQF
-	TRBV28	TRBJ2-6	ASSRSGVRHYSGANVLT
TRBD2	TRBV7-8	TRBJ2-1	ASSFPLNGRGNEQF
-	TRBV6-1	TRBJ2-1	ASSELEGATQEKF
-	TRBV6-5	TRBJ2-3	ASSYGGPTDTQY
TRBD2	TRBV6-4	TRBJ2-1	ASSIRGLAVFSEQF
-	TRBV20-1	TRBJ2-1	SAGARYEQF
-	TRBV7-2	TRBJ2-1	ASAAGPPSYNEQF
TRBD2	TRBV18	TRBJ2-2	ASSPSGTKRGTGELF
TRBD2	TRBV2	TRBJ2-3	ASSGIAGGADTQY
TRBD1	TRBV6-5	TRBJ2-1	ASSYSRQGAKNEQF
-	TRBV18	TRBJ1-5	ASSPQGQGQPQH
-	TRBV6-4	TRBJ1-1	ASKVSGNTEAF
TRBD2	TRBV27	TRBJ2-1	ASSLSRWGGRAHQSSYNEQF
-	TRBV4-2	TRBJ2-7	ASSQEGGSGYYEQY
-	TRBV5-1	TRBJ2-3	ASGEATQY
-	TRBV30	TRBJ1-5	AWSEGQINQPQH
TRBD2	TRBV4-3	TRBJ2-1	ASSQDRVGGSSYNEQF
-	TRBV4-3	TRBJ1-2	ASSQDYRDYGYT
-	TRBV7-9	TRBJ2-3	ASSTEGTTDTQY
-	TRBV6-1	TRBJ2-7	ASRTGTPSREQY
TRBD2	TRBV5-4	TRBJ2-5	ASSPQAGDETAQY
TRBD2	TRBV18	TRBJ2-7	ASSPGTSGSWY
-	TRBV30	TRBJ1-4	ALETSPGGNEKLF
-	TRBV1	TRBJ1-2	TSSRPGQGNGYGYT
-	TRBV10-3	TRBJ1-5	AISGQGNQPQH
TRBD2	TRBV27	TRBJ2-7	ASRFLGAVGTSGYEQY
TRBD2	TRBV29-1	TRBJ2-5	SRNHSGRAPETQY
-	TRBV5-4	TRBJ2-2	ASSRNYYPTGELF
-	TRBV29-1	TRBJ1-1	SVLFQNMNTEAF
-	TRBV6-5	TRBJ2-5	ASSYRVWAIQETQY
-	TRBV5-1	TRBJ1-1	ASSLGAGNTEAF
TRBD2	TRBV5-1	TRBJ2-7	ASSLGGLASYEQY
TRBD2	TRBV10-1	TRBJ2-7	ASSELAGAGEQY
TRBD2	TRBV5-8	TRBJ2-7	ASSLERGLEQY
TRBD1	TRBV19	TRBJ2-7	ASGGDRGAHEQY
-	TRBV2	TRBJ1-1	ASSQGSTEAF
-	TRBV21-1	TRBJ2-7	ASSSSGLEQY
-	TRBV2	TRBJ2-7	ASFNYEQY